This T cell receptor (beta chain) was identified in a study of T-cell reconstitution after alpha-beta-depleted transplantation in children (dated by TCRdb to about 2016). As for the study more broadly: Using TCR repertoire profiling, the study followed T-cell immune reconstitution in a quantitative way in children after TCRalphabeta/CD19-depleted allogeneic hematopoietic cell transplantation.

The trim is 5 bases for V and 3 bases for J, with a gap of 11 bases between the germline ends. Taken from the germline V gene (reference sequence), the CDR1 and CDR2 loops are LNHDA and SQIVND. The CDR3 numbers 14 residues from cysteine through phenylalanine. The CDR3 DNA has 42 bases and is translated from base 1. Remarks on this clonotype: Its cognate antigen has yet to be identified. No qualities accompany the bases; no much larger clone lies one base away.

Library creation used PCR. The instrument given in TCRdb is Illumina HiSeq 2500. TCR libraries were prepared with molecular barcoding, using unique molecular identifiers to normalize TCRbeta repertoire quantification. TCRdb reanalyzed the raw reads on its own, using fastp at Q25 for trimming and MiXCR for clone calling, and kept in-frame beta chains. One record per CDR3 amino acid sequence lists the most common genes and DNA. The sample data list 450,000 to 600,000 distinct CDR3 sequences, and about 17% of these were observed just once. The ten largest clones take up roughly 3.3% of the sample. This receptor was identified in a human donor who donated a stem cell graft to a child with acute lymphoblastic leukemia. Sequences were derived from PBMCs from the stem cell graft donor, sampled from the stem cell graft. The chain is encoded by TRBV19 joined to TRBJ1-5; TRBD1 might be the D gene, on 6 matching bases. The CDR3 region has the sequence CASSLRDNNQPQHF. Here is the DNA: TGTGCCAGTAGTCTCCGGGACAACAATCAGCCCCAGCATTTT.